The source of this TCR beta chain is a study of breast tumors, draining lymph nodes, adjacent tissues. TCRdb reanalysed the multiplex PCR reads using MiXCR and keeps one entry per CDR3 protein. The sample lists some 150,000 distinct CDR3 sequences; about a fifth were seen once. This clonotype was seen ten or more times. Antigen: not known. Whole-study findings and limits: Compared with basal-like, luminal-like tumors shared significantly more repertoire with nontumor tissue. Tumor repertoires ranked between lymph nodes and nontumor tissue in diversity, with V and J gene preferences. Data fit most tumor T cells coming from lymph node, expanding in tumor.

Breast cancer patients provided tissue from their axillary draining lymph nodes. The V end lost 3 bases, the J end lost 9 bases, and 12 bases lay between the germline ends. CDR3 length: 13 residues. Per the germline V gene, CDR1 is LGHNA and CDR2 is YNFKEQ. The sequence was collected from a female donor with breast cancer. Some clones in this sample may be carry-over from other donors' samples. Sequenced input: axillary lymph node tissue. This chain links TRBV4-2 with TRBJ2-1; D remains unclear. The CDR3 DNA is TGTGCCAGCAGCCAGCCCTCAATTAGTGAGCAGTTCTTC. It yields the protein CASSQPSISEQFF.